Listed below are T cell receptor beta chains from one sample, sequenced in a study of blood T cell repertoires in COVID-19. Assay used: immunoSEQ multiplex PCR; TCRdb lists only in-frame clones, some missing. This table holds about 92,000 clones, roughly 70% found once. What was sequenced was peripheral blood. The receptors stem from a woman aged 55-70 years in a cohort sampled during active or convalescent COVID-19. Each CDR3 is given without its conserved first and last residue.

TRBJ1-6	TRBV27	ASSLGQGAGNSPLH
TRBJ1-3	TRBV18	ASSPLDRSSGNTIY
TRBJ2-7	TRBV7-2	ASSLGVGQRSYEQY
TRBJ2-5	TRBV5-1	ASSHGQSQETQY
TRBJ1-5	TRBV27	ASSLSRDSNQPQH
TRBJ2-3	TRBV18	ASSPTGKGGTDTQY
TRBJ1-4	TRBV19	ASRGGVFYEKLF
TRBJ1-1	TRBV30	AWNYQRQTNTEAF
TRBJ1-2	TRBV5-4	ASSFASGQGSHGYT
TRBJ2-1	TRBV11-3	ASSLEGGSYNEQF
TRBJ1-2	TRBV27	ASSPLDSLYGYT
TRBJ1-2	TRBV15	ATSREQGYGYT
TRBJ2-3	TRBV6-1	ASSEPDTQY
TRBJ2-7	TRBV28	ASSSDFQDRGYEQY
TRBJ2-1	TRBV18	ASSPPTGGDEQF
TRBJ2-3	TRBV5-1	ASSSTSGTDTQY
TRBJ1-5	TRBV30	AWSVAYNQPQH
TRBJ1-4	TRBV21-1	ASSKALWDRGREGLNEKLF
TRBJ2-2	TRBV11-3	ASSIGTAGELF
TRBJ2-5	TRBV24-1	ATSEHRGLEETQY
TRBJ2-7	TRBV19	ASSPPSGTGPDYEQY
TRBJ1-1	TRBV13	ASSLGRQGAMAEAF
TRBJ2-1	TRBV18	ASSPGLDEQF
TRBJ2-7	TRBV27	ASSRRTGGRSDSYEQY
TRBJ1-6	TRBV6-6	ASSPQGSSYNSPLH
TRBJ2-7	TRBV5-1	ASSEQGVGEQY
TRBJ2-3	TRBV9	ASSVASAYTQY
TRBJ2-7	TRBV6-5	ASSYSFGTEYEQY
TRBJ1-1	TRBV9	ASSVVGQTNTEAF
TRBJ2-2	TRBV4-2	ASSQDHSTGELF
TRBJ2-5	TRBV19	ASSSTGTGIETQY
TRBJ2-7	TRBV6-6	ASSYEGSSYEQY
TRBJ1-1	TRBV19	ASSTPGQGIRNTEAF
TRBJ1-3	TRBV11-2	ASSLGRQTGNTIY
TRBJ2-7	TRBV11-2	ASSGKEGGAAGEQY
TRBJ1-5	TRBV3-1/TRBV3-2	ASSKSGQGNQPQH